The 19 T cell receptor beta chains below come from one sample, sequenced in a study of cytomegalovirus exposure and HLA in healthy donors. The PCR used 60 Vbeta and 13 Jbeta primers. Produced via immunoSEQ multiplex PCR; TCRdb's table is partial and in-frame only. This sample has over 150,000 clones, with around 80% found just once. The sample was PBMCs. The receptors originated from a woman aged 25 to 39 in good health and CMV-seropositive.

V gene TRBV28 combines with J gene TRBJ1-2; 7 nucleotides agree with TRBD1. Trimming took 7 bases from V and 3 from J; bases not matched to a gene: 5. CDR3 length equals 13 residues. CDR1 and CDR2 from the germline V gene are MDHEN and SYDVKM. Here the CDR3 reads CASKEQGYYGYTF. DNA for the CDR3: TGTGCCAGCAAGGAACAGGGGTACTATGGCTACACCTTC.

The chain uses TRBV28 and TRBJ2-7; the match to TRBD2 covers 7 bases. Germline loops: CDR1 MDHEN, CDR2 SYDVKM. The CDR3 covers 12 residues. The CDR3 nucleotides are TGTGTCACGAGCCTAGCGGACCTCGAGCAGTACTTC. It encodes CVTSLADLEQYF. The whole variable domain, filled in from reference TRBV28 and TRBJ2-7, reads DVKVTQSSRYLVKRTGEKVFLECVQDMDHENMFWYRQDPGLGLRLIYFSYDVKMKEKGDIPEGYSVSREKKERFSLILESASTNQTSMYLCVTSLADLEQYFGPGTRLTVT.

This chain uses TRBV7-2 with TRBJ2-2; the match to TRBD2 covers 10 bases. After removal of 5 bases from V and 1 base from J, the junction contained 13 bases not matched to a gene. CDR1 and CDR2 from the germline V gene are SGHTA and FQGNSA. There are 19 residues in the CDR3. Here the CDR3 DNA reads TGTGCCAGCAGCCAGGCCGGGCTAGCGGGAGTTTTGAACACCGGGGAGCTGTTTTTT. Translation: CASSQAGLAGVLNTGELFF.

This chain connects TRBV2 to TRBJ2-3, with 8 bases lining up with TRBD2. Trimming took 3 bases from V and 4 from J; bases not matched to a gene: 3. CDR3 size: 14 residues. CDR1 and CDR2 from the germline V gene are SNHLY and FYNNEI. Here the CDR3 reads CASSDLAGPDTQYF. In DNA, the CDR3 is TGTGCCAGCAGTGATCTAGCGGGCCCAGATACGCAGTATTTT. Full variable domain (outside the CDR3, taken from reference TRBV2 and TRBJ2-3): EPEVTQTPSHQVTQMGQEVILRCVPISNHLYFYWYRQILGQKVEFLVSFYNNEISEKSEIFDDQFSVERPDGSNFTLKIRSTKLEDSAMYFCASSDLAGPDTQYFGPGTRLTVL.

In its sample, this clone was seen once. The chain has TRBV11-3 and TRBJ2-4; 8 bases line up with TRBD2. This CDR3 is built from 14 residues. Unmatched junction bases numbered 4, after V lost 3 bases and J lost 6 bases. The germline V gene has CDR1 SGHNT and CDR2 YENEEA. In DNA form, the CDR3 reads TGTGCCAGCAGCTTGAGGCTAGCGGGAAACATTCAGTACTTC. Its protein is CASSLRLAGNIQYF.

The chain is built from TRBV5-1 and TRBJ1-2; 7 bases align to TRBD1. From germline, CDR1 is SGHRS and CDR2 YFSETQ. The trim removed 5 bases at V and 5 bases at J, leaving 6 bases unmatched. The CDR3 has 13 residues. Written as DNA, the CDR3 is TGCGCCAGCAGGGTCACGGACAGGTATGGCTACACCTTC. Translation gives CASRVTDRYGYTF.

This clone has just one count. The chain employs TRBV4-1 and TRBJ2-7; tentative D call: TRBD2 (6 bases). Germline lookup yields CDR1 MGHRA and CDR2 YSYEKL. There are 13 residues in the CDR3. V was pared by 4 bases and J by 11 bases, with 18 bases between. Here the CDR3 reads CASSPPLGRRKYF. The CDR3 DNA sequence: TGCGCCAGCAGCCCACCACTGGGGAGGAGAAAGTACTTC.

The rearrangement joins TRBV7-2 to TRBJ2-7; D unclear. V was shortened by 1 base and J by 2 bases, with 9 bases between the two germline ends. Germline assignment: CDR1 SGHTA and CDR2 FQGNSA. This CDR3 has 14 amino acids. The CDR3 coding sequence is TGTGCCAGCAGCTTAGGGGCGCATACCTACGAGCAGTACTTC. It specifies CASSLGAHTYEQYF.

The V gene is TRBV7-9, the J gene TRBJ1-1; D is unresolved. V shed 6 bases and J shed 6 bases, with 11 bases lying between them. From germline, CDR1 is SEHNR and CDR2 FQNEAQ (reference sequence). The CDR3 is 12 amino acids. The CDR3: CASSLNIAEAFF. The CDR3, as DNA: TGTGCCAGCAGTTTGAACATTGCTGAAGCTTTCTTT.

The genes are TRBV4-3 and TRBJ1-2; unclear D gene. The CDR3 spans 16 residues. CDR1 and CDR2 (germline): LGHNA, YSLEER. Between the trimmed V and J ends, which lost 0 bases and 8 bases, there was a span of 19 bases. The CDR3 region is CASSQDRQKALRGYTF. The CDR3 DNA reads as TGCGCCAGCAGCCAAGATCGTCAGAAAGCCTTGAGGGGCTACACCTTC.

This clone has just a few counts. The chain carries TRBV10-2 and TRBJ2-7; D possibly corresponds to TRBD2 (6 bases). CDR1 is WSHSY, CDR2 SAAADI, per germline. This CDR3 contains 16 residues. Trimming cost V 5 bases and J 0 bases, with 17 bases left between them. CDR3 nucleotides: TGCGCCAGCAGTCTCTTAGCGGAACTGAACTCCTACGAGCAGTACTTC. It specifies CASSLLAELNSYEQYF.

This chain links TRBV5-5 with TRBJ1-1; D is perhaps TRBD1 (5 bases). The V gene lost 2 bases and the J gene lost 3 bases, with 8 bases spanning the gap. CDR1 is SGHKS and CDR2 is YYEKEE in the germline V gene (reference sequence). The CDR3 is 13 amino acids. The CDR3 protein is CASSFGGDTEAFF. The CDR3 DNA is TGTGCCAGCAGCTTCGGGGGAGACACTGAAGCTTTCTTT.

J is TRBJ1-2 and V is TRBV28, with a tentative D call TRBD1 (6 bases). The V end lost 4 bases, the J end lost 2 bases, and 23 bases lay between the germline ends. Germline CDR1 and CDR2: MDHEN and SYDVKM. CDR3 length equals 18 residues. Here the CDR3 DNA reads TGTGCCAGCAGTTCCCTCCGGGACACCATTATCCGGAACTATGGCTACACCTTC. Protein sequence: CASSSLRDTIIRNYGYTF.

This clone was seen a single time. The CDR3 sequence is CSVETEGRGGGEQYF. The CDR3, as DNA: TGCAGCGTTGAAACCGAAGGTAGGGGGGGTGGCGAGCAGTACTTC. J is TRBJ2-7 and V is TRBV29-1; a possible D gene is TRBD2 (7 bases). This CDR3 is 15 amino acids long. Germline V CDR1 and CDR2: SQVTM, ANQGSEA. V shed 2 bases and J shed 6 bases, with 20 bases lying between them.

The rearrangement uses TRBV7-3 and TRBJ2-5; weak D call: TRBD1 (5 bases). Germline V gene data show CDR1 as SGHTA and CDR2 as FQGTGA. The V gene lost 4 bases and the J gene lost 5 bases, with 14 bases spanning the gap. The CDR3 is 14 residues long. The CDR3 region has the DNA TGTGCCAGCAGCTCCCAAGTGGGGCGGGAGACCCAGTACTTC. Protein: CASSSQVGRETQYF.

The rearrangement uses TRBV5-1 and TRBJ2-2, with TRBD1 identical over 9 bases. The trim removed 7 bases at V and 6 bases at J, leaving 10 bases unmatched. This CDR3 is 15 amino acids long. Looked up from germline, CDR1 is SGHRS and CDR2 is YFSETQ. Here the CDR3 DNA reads TGCGCCAGCCGACGGGACAGGGTGGTACCCGGGGAGCTGTTTTTT. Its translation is CASRRDRVVPGELFF.

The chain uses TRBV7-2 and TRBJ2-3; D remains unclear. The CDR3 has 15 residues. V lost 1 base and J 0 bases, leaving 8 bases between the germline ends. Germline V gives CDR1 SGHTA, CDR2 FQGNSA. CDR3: CASSLERLSTDTQYF. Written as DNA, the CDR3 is TGTGCCAGCAGCTTAGAGAGGTTGAGCACAGATACGCAGTATTTT.

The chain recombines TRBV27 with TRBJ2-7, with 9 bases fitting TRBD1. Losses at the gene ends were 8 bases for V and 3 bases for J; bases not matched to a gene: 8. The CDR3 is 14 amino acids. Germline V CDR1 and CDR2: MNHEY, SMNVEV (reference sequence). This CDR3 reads CASGPSTGGYEQYF. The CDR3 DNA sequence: TGTGCCAGCGGGCCTTCGACAGGGGGCTACGAGCAGTACTTC.

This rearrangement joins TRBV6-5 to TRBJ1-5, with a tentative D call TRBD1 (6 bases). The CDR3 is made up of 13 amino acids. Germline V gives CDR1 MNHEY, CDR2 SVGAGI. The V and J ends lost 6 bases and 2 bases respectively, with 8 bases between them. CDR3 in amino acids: CASSKGGNQPQHF. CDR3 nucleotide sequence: TGTGCCAGCAGCAAGGGGGGCAATCAGCCCCAGCATTTT.